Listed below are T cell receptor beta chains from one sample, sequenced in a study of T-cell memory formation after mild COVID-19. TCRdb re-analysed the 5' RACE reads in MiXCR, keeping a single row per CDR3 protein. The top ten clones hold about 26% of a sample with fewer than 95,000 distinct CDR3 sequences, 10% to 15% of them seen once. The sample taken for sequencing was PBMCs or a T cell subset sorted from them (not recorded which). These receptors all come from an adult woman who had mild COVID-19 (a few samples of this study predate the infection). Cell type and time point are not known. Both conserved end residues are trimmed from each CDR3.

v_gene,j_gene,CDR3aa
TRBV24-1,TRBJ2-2,ATSDLSAANTGELF
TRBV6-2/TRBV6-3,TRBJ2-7,ASRQGSPYEQY
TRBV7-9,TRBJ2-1,ASSLFNNEQF
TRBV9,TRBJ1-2,ASSPEDSNYGYT
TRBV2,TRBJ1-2,ASDADRAFNYGYT
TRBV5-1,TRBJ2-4,ASSLALRGTGAIKNIQY
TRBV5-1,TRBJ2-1,ASSVTHEQF
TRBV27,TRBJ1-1,ASSSTGPEAF
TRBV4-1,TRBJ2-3,ASSQGSTYTGDTQY
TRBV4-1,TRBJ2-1,ASSLQGGGAYNEQF
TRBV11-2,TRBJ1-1,ASSLGTGITEAF
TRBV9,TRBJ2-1,ASSVGRHLNNEQF
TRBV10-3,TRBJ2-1,AIPPLAGGPREQF
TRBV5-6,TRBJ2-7,ATAEAGSYEQY
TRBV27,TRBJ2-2,ASSPGLAVNTGELF
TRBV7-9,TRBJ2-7,ASSLVQGSRYEQY
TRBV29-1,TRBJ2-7,SVETPAGYEQY
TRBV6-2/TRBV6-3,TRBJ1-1,ASSYSKNIGRTEAF
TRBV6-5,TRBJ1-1,ASSYRNTEAF
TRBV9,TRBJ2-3,ASSVASSGATDTQY
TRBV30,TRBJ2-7,AWSADGPYEQY
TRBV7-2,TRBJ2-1,ASSLPSRGSSYNEQF
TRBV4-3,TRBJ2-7,ASSQWEGTAYEQY
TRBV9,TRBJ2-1,ASSARRRTSGNNEQF
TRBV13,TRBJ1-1,ASSPSGEEAF
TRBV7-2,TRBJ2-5,ASSSEWWGQETQY
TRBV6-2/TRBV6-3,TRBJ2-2,ASVPGTVEAGELF
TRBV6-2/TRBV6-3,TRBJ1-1,ASSYSPAQVNTEAF
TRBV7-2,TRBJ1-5,ASSSDLTDYSNQPQH
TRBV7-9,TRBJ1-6,ASSLEGKVGSPLH
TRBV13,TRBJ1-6,ASSIGYSPLH
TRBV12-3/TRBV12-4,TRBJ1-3,ASRPQGSGNTIY
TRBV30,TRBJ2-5,AWTSPVGQETQY
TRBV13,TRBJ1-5,ASSVGNQPQH
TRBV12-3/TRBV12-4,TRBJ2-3,ASSLLAGGPETDTQY
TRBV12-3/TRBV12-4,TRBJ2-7,ASSLGTGWGEQY
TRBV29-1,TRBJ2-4,SVPMGGIQY
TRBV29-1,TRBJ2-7,SVRAPGTYEQY
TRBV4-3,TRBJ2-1,ASSQDKSYNEQF
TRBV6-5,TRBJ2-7,ASSYYPRFYEQY
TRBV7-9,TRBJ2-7,ASSKQGDEQY
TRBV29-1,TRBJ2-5,SVEGTRTTQTQY
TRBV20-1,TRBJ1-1,SAGTIRVELAF
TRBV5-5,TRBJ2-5,ASSLGGLAGPAETQY
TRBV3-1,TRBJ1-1,ASSQDLKGSEAF
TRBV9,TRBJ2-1,ASSVEPRRGGYNEQF
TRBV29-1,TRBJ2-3,SVEVGRGGPDTQY
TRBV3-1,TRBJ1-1,ASSQDPVGEAF
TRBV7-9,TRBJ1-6,ASSLVGGASPLH